The 17 T cell receptor beta chains given below trace back to one sample, sequenced in a study of shared clonotypes between healthy human individuals. TCRdb's copy holds only in-frame clones and misses some; the assay was immunoSEQ multiplex PCR. The sample records 100,000 to 120,000 clones, around 66% being singletons. Sequencing was performed on memory CD8+ T cells sorted from blood. The subset is: CD45RO+ cells pooled with CCR7-negative TemRA cells. Receptor source: a woman in her twenties or thirties in good health.

This chain links TRBV10-3 with TRBJ1-2; 8 nucleotides agree with TRBD1. The germline V gene encodes CDR1 ENHRY and CDR2 SYGVKD. J gave up 3 bases and V 5 bases, and 8 bases lay outside the gene matches. CDR3 length: 15 residues. As DNA, the CDR3 is TGTGCCATCAGTCAGATCAGGGGGCGAGACTATGGCTACACCTTC. As protein: CAISQIRGRDYGYTF.

The chain recombines TRBV5-6 with TRBJ2-7; no definite D call. V lost 5 bases and J 8 bases, leaving 20 bases between the germline ends. The germline V gene encodes CDR1 SGHDT and CDR2 YYEEEE. The CDR3 spans 14 residues. The CDR3 DNA reads as TGTGCCAGCAGGACCGGTGACGGAGACGAGAAGCAGTACTTC. Translation: CASRTGDGDEKQYF. Filled out from reference TRBV5-6 and TRBJ2-7, the complete variable domain reads DAGVTQSPTHLIKTRGQQVTLRCSPKSGHDTVSWYQQALGQGPQFIFQYYEEEERQRGNFPDRFSGHQFPNYSSELNVNALLLGDSALYLCASRTGDGDEKQYFGPGTRLTVT.

V and J are TRBV28 and TRBJ2-5, with D uncertain. The end of the DNA aligns better with TRBJ2-7, so the J call may be wrong. Germline CDR1 MDHEN, CDR2 SYDVKM. The CDR3 length is 12 residues. The CDR3 region has the DNA TGTGCCAGCGGGTGGATCGGCAACGAGCAGTACTTC. Translating it yields CASGWIGNEQYF.

The chain joins TRBV5-1 to TRBJ1-1, with D unresolved. Germline lookup yields CDR1 SGHRS and CDR2 YFSETQ. The CDR3 sequence is 14 residues long. Trimming left V 1 base short and J 2 bases short, with 9 bases between. In DNA form, the CDR3 reads TGCGCCAGCAGCTTGATACCAGACAACACTGAAGCTTTCTTT. Encoded protein: CASSLIPDNTEAFF.

With regard to this clone: Given a much more abundant clone one base away, this may be a read error. The V gene is TRBV7-9, the J gene TRBJ2-1, with D hard to call. This CDR3 has 11 amino acids. V lost 10 bases, J lost 7 bases, and 11 bases lay in between. Germline CDR1 SEHNR, CDR2 FQNEAQ (reference sequence). CDR3 coding DNA: TGTGCCAACAGAGAACGGAATGAGCAGTTCTTC. The encoded protein is CANRERNEQFF.

V usage is TRBV4-1 and J usage is TRBJ2-7; D assignment may be TRBD1 or TRBD2 (5 bases each). The CDR3 has 15 amino acids. Trimming took off 0 bases at V and 3 bases at J, with 12 bases between the two ends. Germline V gives CDR1 MGHRA, CDR2 YSYEKL. Written as DNA, the CDR3 is TGCGCCAGCAGCCAAGATCGGGGACCGGGCTACGAGCAGTACTTC. This codes for CASSQDRGPGYEQYF.

This chain uses TRBV14 with TRBJ2-7, with TRBD1 matching 10 bases. This CDR3 has 16 residues. Per the germline V gene, CDR1 is SGHDN and CDR2 is FVKESK. The V and J ends lost 1 base and 3 bases, in that order; junction bases with no gene match: 6. This chain's CDR3 is CASSQGPGQGGYEQYF. CDR3 in DNA: TGTGCCAGCAGCCAAGGGCCCGGACAGGGGGGCTACGAGCAGTACTTC.

This sequence joins TRBV5-1 and TRBJ2-1; TRBD2 agrees at 9 bases. There are 15 residues in the CDR3. The V gene's germline CDR1 is SGHRS and CDR2 YFSETQ. With 0 bases clipped from V and 7 bases from J, the junction kept 5 bases outside the gene matches. In nucleotides, the CDR3 is TGCGCCAGCAGCTTGGCGGGACTAGCTCAGAATGAGCAGTTCTTC. It translates to CASSLAGLAQNEQFF.

This clone was recorded once. This sequence joins TRBV19 and TRBJ2-2, with D perhaps matching TRBD2 (6 bases). This CDR3 spans 17 amino acids. Germline V gene data show CDR1 as LNHDA and CDR2 as SQIVND (reference sequence). Trimming pared 5 bases from V and 5 bases from J, leaving 21 bases between. The CDR3 reads CASSLSPSAGWTGELFF. The CDR3 DNA is TGTGCCAGTAGTCTTTCCCCTAGCGCTGGATGGACCGGGGAGCTGTTTTTT.

For this clone: Other DNA sequences in the sample encode the same CDR3. The chain has TRBV11-2 and TRBJ2-7; D gene ambiguous. Deletions cut 2 bases from V and 2 bases from J, with 1 base between. CDR1 and CDR2 from the germline V gene are SGHAT and FQNNGV. CDR3 length equals 11 residues. CDR3 DNA: TGTGCCAGCAGCTTAACCTACGAGCAGTACTTC. Its protein product is CASSLTYEQYF.

This clone was detected only a few times. The same CDR3 is also encoded by other DNA sequences in this sample. V and J are TRBV5-1 and TRBJ1-3; TRBD1 agrees at 10 bases. The germline gives CDR1 SGHRS, CDR2 YFSETQ. V trimming: 1 base; J trimming: 4 bases; junction bases outside the gene matches: 5. The CDR3 is 16 amino acids. The CDR3 loop is CASSLPGTGAGNTIYF. The CDR3 nucleotides read TGCGCCAGCAGCTTGCCCGGGACAGGGGCCGGAAACACCATATATTTT.

CDR3 nucleotide sequence: TGTGCCAGCAGTAAGGGGCTAGCGGACTACAATGAGCAGTTCTTC. Its translation is CASSKGLADYNEQFF. The chain employs TRBV2 and TRBJ2-1, with 7 bases that match TRBD2. The CDR3 is 15 residues long. V gave up 5 bases and J gave up 3 bases; unmatched junction bases: 7. Germline V CDR1 and CDR2: SNHLY, FYNNEI.

The chain employs TRBV19 and TRBJ2-3; D is undetermined. CDR3 length: 15 residues. CDR1 is LNHDA and CDR2 is SQIVND in the germline V gene (reference sequence). The germline V and J ends were trimmed by 5 bases and 4 bases, with 16 bases remaining between them. The CDR3 nucleotides are TGTGCCAGTAGTTTCCAGGTCTCCGGCCCAGATACGCAGTATTTT. Translating it yields CASSFQVSGPDTQYF.

This clone has a count of ten or more. The V and J genes are TRBV2 and TRBJ2-7; 12 nucleotides agree with TRBD2. The V gene's germline CDR1 is SNHLY and CDR2 FYNNEI. V gave up 7 bases and J gave up 4 bases; unmatched junction bases: 17. This CDR3 region has 18 residues. The CDR3 DNA sequence: TGTGCCAGCAACTGGGTGTCTAGCGGGAGGGCCGTGGATTACGAGCAGTACTTC. Translating gives CASNWVSSGRAVDYEQYF.

This chain links TRBV4-1 with TRBJ2-7; 7 positions match TRBD2. There are 16 residues in the CDR3. Germline V CDR1 and CDR2: MGHRA, YSYEKL. Trimming cost V 0 bases and J 3 bases; bases outside gene matches: 8. As DNA, the CDR3 is TGCGCCAGCAGCCAAGAGGGAGGGGCTTTTCTCTACGAGCAGTACTTC. The encoded protein is CASSQEGGAFLYEQYF.

The chain employs TRBV7-9 and TRBJ2-3; 9 nucleotides align to TRBD2. The CDR3 extends over 15 amino acids. Germline loops: CDR1 SEHNR, CDR2 FQNEAQ (reference sequence). J gave up 4 bases and V 5 bases, and 7 bases lay outside the gene matches. The CDR3 is CASSRKAGGADTQYF. The CDR3 bases are TGTGCCAGCAGCCGAAAAGCGGGAGGCGCAGATACGCAGTATTTT.

This clone came up many times. The chain is built from TRBV29-1 and TRBJ2-7; 7 nucleotides match TRBD2. Germline assignment: CDR1 SQVTM and CDR2 ANQGSEA. There are 15 residues in the CDR3. V shed 4 bases, J shed 4 bases, and the junction held 13 bases outside the gene matches. The CDR3 sequence: CSVVSAGEFRYEQYF. The CDR3 nucleotides are TGCAGCGTTGTCTCTGCGGGAGAGTTTCGGTACGAGCAGTACTTC.